This passage covers 18 T cell receptor beta chains from one sample sequenced in a study of T cell repertoires in cytomegalovirus infection. TCRdb analysed the reads with MiXCR anew, one entry per CDR3 protein. The sample records 740,000 or so distinct CDR3 sequences, 35% to 45% being singletons. The sequenced sample was PBMCs. The origin of the receptors is a human donor in good health (CMV status not recorded). Some clones in this sample may be carry-over from other donors' samples.

V usage is TRBV29-1 and J usage is TRBJ2-7; the D is unclear. CDR3 length: 11 residues. The germline V gene has CDR1 SQVTM and CDR2 ANQGSEA. V was cut by 4 bases and J by 7 bases, with 11 bases left in between. The CDR3 DNA reads TGCAGCGTTGTGGCCGAGGTTGAGCAGTACTTC. Protein product: CSVVAEVEQYF.

In the case of this clonotype: At one boundary the junction diverges from the germline segment, which might be a read error. The chain combines TRBV6-6 with TRBJ1-3, with D perhaps TRBD1 (6 bases). Germline CDR1 MNHNY, CDR2 SVGAGI (reference sequence). The CDR3 is 15 amino acids. The CDR3 reads CDSSASRGFGNTIYF. The CDR3 region has the DNA TGTGACAGCAGTGCCTCCAGGGGTTTCGGAAACACCATATATTTT.

The chain joins TRBV6-1 to TRBJ1-2; D is unclear. Germline V lookup: CDR1 MNHNS, CDR2 SASEGT. Trimming cost V 7 bases and J 2 bases, with 11 bases left between them. The CDR3 runs to 13 residues. This CDR3 is CASTQTPNYGYTF. In DNA form, the CDR3 reads TGTGCCAGCACCCAGACACCCAACTATGGCTACACCTTC.

This clonotype occurred a few times. This chain connects TRBV27 to TRBJ2-1; TRBD2 aligns across 13 bases. The germline V gene has CDR1 MNHEY and CDR2 SMNVEV (reference sequence). With 5 bases clipped from V and 0 bases from J, the junction kept 4 bases outside the gene matches. The CDR3 is made up of 17 amino acids. The CDR3 loop is CASSNRLAGGSYNEQFF. CDR3 in DNA: TGTGCCAGCAGTAACCGACTAGCGGGGGGCTCCTACAATGAGCAGTTCTTC.

This chain uses TRBV27 with TRBJ2-7, with TRBD2 matching over 12 bases. This CDR3 has 18 residues. CDR1 and CDR2 from the germline V gene are MNHEY and SMNVEV (reference sequence). The trim removed 3 bases at V and 4 bases at J, leaving 13 bases unmatched. CDR3 sequence: CASSLRTSGVPSLYEQYF. CDR3 nucleotide sequence: TGTGCCAGCAGTTTGCGGACTAGCGGGGTACCCTCACTTTACGAGCAGTACTTC.

This clonotype was found a few times. V and J are TRBV7-2 and TRBJ1-3; D perhaps matches TRBD1 (6 bases). This CDR3 region has 16 residues. Trimming pared 4 bases from V and 3 bases from J, leaving 16 bases between. Per germline, CDR1 SGHTA and CDR2 FQGNSA. The CDR3 spells CASSSGSGAFGNTIYF. The CDR3 DNA sequence: TGTGCCAGCAGCTCGGGCTCGGGGGCATTTGGAAACACCATATATTTT.

This clonotype was observed a handful of times. The chain employs TRBV4-1 and TRBJ1-4; 7 bases match TRBD1. This CDR3 contains 19 residues. The V segment lost 1 base and the J segment 7 bases; nucleotides outside the gene matches: 18. Germline V gives CDR1 MGHRA, CDR2 YSYEKL. As DNA, the CDR3 is TGCGCCAGCAGCCAAGTCTTGTTTCTTCACAGGGGATATAGTGAAAAACTGTTTTTT. Translating gives CASSQVLFLHRGYSEKLFF.

The chain couples TRBV6-5 to TRBJ1-1; no firm D call. V lost 7 bases to trimming and J lost 3 bases, with 12 bases between them. The CDR3 contains 13 residues. CDR1 is MNHEY, CDR2 SVGAGI, per germline. CDR3 sequence reads: CASTHGQHTEAFF. The CDR3 DNA sequence: TGTGCCAGCACCCACGGGCAACACACTGAAGCTTTCTTT.

Concerning this clonotype: A single base separates this from a much larger clone, so it may be a read error. This chain joins TRBV7-2 and TRBJ2-3; D is tentatively TRBD1 or TRBD2 (5 bases each). The germline V gene has CDR1 SGHTA and CDR2 FQGNSA. The length of the CDR3 is 17 residues. V was trimmed by 3 bases and J by 2 bases, leaving 18 bases between them. The CDR3 region is CASSFAPSGHLTDTQYF. In DNA, the CDR3 is TGTGCCAGCAGCTTTGCCCCCAGCGGACACCTCACAGATACGCAGTATTTT.

The CDR3 region has the DNA TGTGCCAGCAGCTTAGCGGGACTAGCGGACTACGAGCAGTACTTC. Amino acids: CASSLAGLADYEQYF. This chain joins TRBV11-1 and TRBJ2-7, with 11 bases aligning to TRBD2. V gave up 0 bases and J gave up 3 bases; unmatched junction bases: 1. Germline loops: CDR1 SGHAT, CDR2 FQDESV (reference sequence). The CDR3 spans 15 residues.

This rearrangement joins TRBV6-5 to TRBJ1-1; D uncertain. V gave up 2 bases and J gave up 0 bases, with 13 bases separating them. The CDR3 has 16 residues. Germline V gene data show CDR1 as MNHEY and CDR2 as SVGAGI. CDR3 sequence: CASSYRVFDLNTEAFF. The CDR3 nucleotides are TGTGCCAGCAGTTACAGGGTATTTGATCTGAACACTGAAGCTTTCTTT.

This clonotype was found many times. The rearrangement links TRBV6-1 to TRBJ1-5, with D uncertain. V was shortened by 5 bases and J by 3 bases, with 5 bases between the two germline ends. Germline CDR1 and CDR2: MNHNS and SASEGT. The CDR3 contains 12 residues. CDR3 DNA sequence: TGTGCCAGCAGTAAATTCAATCAGCCCCAGCATTTT. Residues: CASSKFNQPQHF.

J is TRBJ1-5 and V is TRBV2, with 7 bases matching TRBD1. The CDR3 totals 14 residues. The J segment lost 3 bases and the V segment lost 3 bases, leaving 2 bases of the junction unmatched. Germline V CDR1 and CDR2: SNHLY, FYNNEI. CDR3 amino acids: CASSEGQNNQPQHF. CDR3 DNA sequence: TGTGCCAGCAGTGAGGGACAGAACAATCAGCCCCAGCATTTT.

In this sample, this clonotype turned up a few times. This chain connects TRBV19 to TRBJ2-7, with a possible D match to TRBD1 (6 bases). The CDR3 sequence is 14 residues long. V was cut by 7 bases and J by 0 bases, with 13 bases left in between. The germline gives CDR1 LNHDA, CDR2 SQIVND (reference sequence). The CDR3 DNA reads TGTGCCAGTATGGGGCAGGACAGCTCCTACGAGCAGTACTTC. It is translated as CASMGQDSSYEQYF.

The chain joins TRBV30 to TRBJ1-1; D may be TRBD1 (6 bases). Trimming stripped 2 bases from V and 4 bases from J, with 14 bases between. This CDR3 has 14 amino acids. Looked up from germline, CDR1 is GTSNPN and CDR2 is SVGIG (reference sequence). Written as DNA, the CDR3 is TGTGCCTGGAGTACAGGGTCTCTCCCCACTGAAGCTTTCTTT. Amino acids: CAWSTGSLPTEAFF.

Notes on this clonotype: A junction end diverges from the germline sequence, so it may reflect a read error. The V call is TRBV5-6, the J call TRBJ2-1; D not certain. The CDR3 covers 15 residues. The V gene's germline CDR1 is SGHDT and CDR2 YYEEEE. CDR3 residues: CDSSLGYSSYNEQFF. Here the CDR3 DNA reads TGTGACAGCAGCCTAGGGTATAGCTCCTACAATGAGCAGTTCTTC.

The chain recombines TRBV12-3 or TRBV12-4 with TRBJ2-1; 9 bases are shared with TRBD2. CDR3 size: 15 residues. With V trimmed by 5 bases and J by 7 bases, 9 bases remained unmatched. The CDR3 loop reads CASSPRVAGENEQFF. The CDR3 coding sequence is TGTGCCAGCAGTCCCCGGGTAGCGGGAGAGAATGAGCAGTTCTTC.

On this clonotype: The junction and the germline gene differ at one end; a read error may be behind it. J is TRBJ2-2 and V is TRBV7-8; D is unresolved. Germline lookup yields CDR1 SGHVS and CDR2 FQNEAQ. There are 16 residues in the CDR3. As DNA, the CDR3 is TGTGCCAGCAGCTCATTGGGAAGGGTGAACACCCGGGAGCTGTTTTTT. Residues: CASSSLGRVNTRELFF.